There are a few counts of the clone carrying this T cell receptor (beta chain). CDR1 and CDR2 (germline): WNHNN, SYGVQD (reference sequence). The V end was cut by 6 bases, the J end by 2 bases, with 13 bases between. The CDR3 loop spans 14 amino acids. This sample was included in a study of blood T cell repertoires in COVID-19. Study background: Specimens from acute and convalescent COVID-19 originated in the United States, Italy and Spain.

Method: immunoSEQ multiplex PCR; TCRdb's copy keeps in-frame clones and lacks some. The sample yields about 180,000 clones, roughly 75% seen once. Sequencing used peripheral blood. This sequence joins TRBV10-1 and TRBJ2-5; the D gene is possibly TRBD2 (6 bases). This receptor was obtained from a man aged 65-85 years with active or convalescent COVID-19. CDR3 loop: CASSDSGAQETQYF. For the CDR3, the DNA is TGCGCCAGCAGCGATAGCGGAGCTCAAGAGACCCAGTACTTC.